The present T cell receptor beta chain was sequenced within a study of post-analysis software for immune sequencing data. Study summary: Relapsing-remitting, secondary progressive and progressive-relapsing courses of multiple sclerosis were included.

Study-wide findings and caveats: In patients, five TRBV segments were more frequent than in controls, with TRBV5-6, TRBV5-1 and TRBV20-1 among them.

Unique molecular identifiers had been added to the TCR beta cDNA libraries. MiXCR was run by TCRdb on the PCR reads, yielding one entry per CDR3 protein. The repertoire holds under 900,000 distinct CDR3 sequences, with around 50% as singletons. On this clonotype itself: Its antigen is not identified.

Germline loops: CDR1 DFQATT, CDR2 SNEGSKA (reference sequence). V dropped 5 bases and J dropped 7 bases, with 14 bases sitting between them. There are 12 residues in the CDR3. Source material: blood. The clonotype originates from a girl aged 10-17 years with multiple sclerosis. The chain is built from TRBV20-1 and TRBJ2-5; D unclear. The CDR3 loop reads CSAPETAVTQYF. CDR3 nucleotide sequence: TGCAGTGCTCCAGAGACCGCGGTGACCCAGTACTTC.